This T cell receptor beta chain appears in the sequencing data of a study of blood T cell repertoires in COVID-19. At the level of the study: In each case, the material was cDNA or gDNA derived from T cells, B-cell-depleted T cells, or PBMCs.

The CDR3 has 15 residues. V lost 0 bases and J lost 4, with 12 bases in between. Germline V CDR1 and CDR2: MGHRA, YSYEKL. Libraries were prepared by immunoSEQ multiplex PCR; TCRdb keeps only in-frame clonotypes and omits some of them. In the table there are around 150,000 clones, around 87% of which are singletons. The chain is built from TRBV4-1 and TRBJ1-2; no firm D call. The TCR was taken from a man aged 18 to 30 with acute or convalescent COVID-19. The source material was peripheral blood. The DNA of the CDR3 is TGCGCCAGCAGCCAAGATCCGGGATCGACCTATGGCTACACCTTC. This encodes CASSQDPGSTYGYTF.